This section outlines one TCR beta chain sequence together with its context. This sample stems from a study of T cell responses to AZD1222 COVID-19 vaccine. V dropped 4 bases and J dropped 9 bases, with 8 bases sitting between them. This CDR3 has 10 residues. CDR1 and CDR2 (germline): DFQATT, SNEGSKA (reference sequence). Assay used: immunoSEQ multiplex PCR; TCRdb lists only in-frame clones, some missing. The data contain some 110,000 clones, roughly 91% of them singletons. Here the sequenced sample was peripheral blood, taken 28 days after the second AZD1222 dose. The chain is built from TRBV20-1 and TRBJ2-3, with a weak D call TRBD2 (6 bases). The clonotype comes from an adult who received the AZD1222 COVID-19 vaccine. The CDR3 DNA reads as TGCAGTGCTACACGGGGGACGCAGTATTTT. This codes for CSATRGTQYF.